This T cell receptor beta chain is from a study of T-cell memory formation after mild COVID-19. Overall study findings and caveats: The study detected some responding clones in pre-infection memory, suggesting cross-reactive memory joined. For contracting clones, CD4+ ones sat mainly in CM and EM, CD8+ in EMRA. Later expanders leaned CD4+, whereas day 15 to 85 contracting clones were balanced CD4/CD8.

With regard to this clonotype: What it binds is not known.

5'RACE primed from the constant segment yielded TCR alpha and TCR beta cDNA libraries bearing sample barcodes and UMIs. In TCRdb, the 5' RACE reads were re-called with MiXCR into one record per CDR3 protein. The sample contains roughly 600,000 distinct CDR3 sequences, roughly 18% of which appear only once. This sequence originates from an adult woman who had mild COVID-19 (a few samples of this study predate the infection). Cell type and time point are not known. Sequencing was carried out using PBMCs or a T cell subset sorted from them (not recorded which).

The CDR3 loop reads CASSYSSGRKYSYEQYF. The DNA of the CDR3 is TGTGCCAGCAGTTACTCGTCCGGACGCAAATACTCCTACGAGCAGTACTTC. The V call is TRBV6-5, the J call TRBJ2-7; D unclear. The CDR3 has 17 residues. V was pared by 0 bases and J by 0 bases, with 15 bases between. Germline V CDR1 and CDR2: MNHEY, SVGAGI.